The following is a T cell receptor beta chain sequence with its context. This CDR3 is built from 16 residues. The V gene's germline CDR1 is LGHDT and CDR2 YNNKEL (reference sequence). V lost 2 bases and J lost 8, with 16 bases in between. This specimen comes from a study of blood T cell repertoires in COVID-19. Across the whole study: Donors in the United States, Italy and Spain gave samples during acute or convalescent COVID-19. In each case, the material was cDNA or gDNA derived from T cells, B-cell-depleted T cells, or PBMCs.

Authors' data handling: Amplification of reference gene primers was used by the study to estimate nucleated cell counts. TCRdb keeps only in-frame clones here, not all; method: immunoSEQ multiplex PCR. D and trimming come from the DNA, and the V and J calls and clone size come from that table. Of approximately 77,000 clones in the sample, approximately 85% are singletons; the top ten hold 9.6%. The chain employs TRBV3-1 (or the pseudogene TRBV3-2) and TRBJ1-6; D not resolved. This clonotype was sampled from a middle-aged man with COVID-19, enrolled during active disease. The source material was peripheral blood. The CDR3 spells CASSQFGGVRDSPLHF. The CDR3 DNA reads TGTGCCAGCAGCCAATTTGGAGGAGTAAGGGATTCACCCCTCCACTTT.